The 3 T cell receptor beta chains in this list originate from one sample, sequenced in a study of cytotoxic CD8 clonotypes in ibrutinib-treated CLL. TCRdb's table, derived via immunoSEQ multiplex PCR, lists solely in-frame clones and lacks some. Counted here are 20,000 to 30,000 clones, about 78% occurring once; the ten biggest clones make up around 8.1%. The starting material was PBMCs, obtained before ibrutinib treatment. The receptors originated from a human donor with chronic lymphocytic leukemia.

The rearrangement joins TRBV27 to TRBJ2-7, with a weak D call TRBD1 (7 bases). V was pared by 3 bases and J by 4 bases, with 10 bases between. The CDR3 totals 13 residues. Germline CDR1 MNHEY, CDR2 SMNVEV (reference sequence). The CDR3 sequence is CASSFAGGYEQYF. CDR3 DNA sequence: TGTGCCAGCAGTTTTGCAGGGGGGTACGAGCAGTACTTC.

The DNA for the CDR3 is TGTGCCAGCAGCTGGGGACGCTCGGTCGAAGCTTTCTTT. Encoded protein: CASSWGRSVEAFF. The rearrangement links TRBV7-2 to TRBJ1-1; D is possibly TRBD1 (5 bases). Between the trimmed V and J ends, which lost 4 bases and 8 bases, there was a span of 14 bases. This CDR3 is built from 13 residues. Germline V gene sequence: CDR1 SGHTA, CDR2 FQGNSA. Looking up the rest from reference TRBV7-2 and TRBJ1-1 gives the full variable domain: GAGVSQSPSNKVTEKGKDVELRCDPISGHTALYWYRQSLGQGLEFLIYFQGNSAPDKSGLPSDRFSAERTGGSVSTLTIQRTQQEDSAVYLCASSWGRSVEAFFGQGTRLTVV.

Written as DNA, the CDR3 is TGCGCCAGCAGTCCGGGACTAGCGGGAGGGGGTGGGGTTAGCACAGATACGCAGTATTTT. Protein sequence: CASSPGLAGGGGVSTDTQYF. This chain joins TRBV4-3 and TRBJ2-3; TRBD2 matches at 16 bases. J lost 0 bases, V lost 6 bases, and 12 bases had no gene match. The CDR3 is 20 residues long. Germline values: CDR1 LGHNA, CDR2 YSLEER.